This TCR beta chain was identified in a study of OX40 agonist ivuxolimab in advanced cancers. In germline, CDR1 is SGHDN, CDR2 FVKESK. The CDR3 covers 15 residues. V shed 0 bases and J shed 8 bases, with 16 bases lying between them. Data came from immunoSEQ multiplex PCR; TCRdb stores just in-frame clones and leaves some out. The repertoire holds around 91,000 clones, with approximately 92% as singletons. The receptor's source is an adult with an advanced solid tumor such as melanoma, head and neck, liver or kidney cancer. The source was CD4+ or CD8+ T cells sorted from blood, collected in a trial of the OX40 agonist ivuxolimab. The rearrangement joins TRBV14 to TRBJ1-2; D is unresolved. The CDR3 DNA follows: TGTGCCAGCAGCCAAGACCGCGTCGCCTGGGGAGGCTACACCTTC. Translating it yields CASSQDRVAWGGYTF.